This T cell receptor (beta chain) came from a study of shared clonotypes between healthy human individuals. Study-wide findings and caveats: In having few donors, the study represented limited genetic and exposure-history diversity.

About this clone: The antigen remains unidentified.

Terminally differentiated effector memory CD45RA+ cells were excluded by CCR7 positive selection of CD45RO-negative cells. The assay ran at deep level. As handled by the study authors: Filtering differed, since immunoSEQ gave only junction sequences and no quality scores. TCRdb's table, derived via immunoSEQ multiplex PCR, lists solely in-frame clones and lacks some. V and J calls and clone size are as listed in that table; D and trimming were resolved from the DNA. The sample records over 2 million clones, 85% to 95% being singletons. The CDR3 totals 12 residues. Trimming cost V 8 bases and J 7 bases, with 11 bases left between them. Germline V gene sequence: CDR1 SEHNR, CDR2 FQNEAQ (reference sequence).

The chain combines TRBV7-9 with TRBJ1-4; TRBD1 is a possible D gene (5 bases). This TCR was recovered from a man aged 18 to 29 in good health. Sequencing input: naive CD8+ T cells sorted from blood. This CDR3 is CASSNQGEKLFF. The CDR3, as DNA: TGTGCCAGCTCGAATCAGGGTGAAAAACTGTTTTTT.